This T cell receptor (beta chain) was captured by sequencing in a study of blood T cell repertoires in COVID-19. Across the study: Sites across the United States, Italy and Spain contributed samples from acute and convalescent COVID-19. PBMCs, B-cell-depleted T cells, or T cells provided the cDNA or gDNA that made up the material.

While infection was still active, Seattle patients were enrolled and then followed longitudinally. Produced via immunoSEQ multiplex PCR; TCRdb's table is partial and in-frame only. The sample records roughly 150,000 clones, almost 85% being singletons. Trimming shortened V by 4 bases and J by 14 bases, and 21 bases separated the two germline ends. CDR1 is SGHAT and CDR2 is FQNNGV in the germline V gene. There are 14 residues in the CDR3. The sample was peripheral blood. The rearrangement joins TRBV11-2 to TRBJ1-5; TRBD1 is a possible D gene (6 bases). The clonotype comes from an elderly woman with COVID-19, enrolled during active disease. CDR3 sequence: CASSSSGTRGPEHF. The CDR3 nucleotides are TGTGCCAGCAGCTCCTCCGGGACAAGGGGCCCGGAGCATTTT.